This TCR beta chain derives from a study of T cells in Graves' hyperthyroidism and ophthalmopathy. The study's findings and limits: Median prediction lead before ophthalmopathy onset was about 6.3 months with the model. Stable hyperthyroidism was told apart from ophthalmopathy by a model built on 13 V-J features.

Germline loops: CDR1 MNHEY, CDR2 SVGEGT. The CDR3 length is 13 residues. V lost 8 bases, J lost 8 bases, and 5 bases stayed unmatched. Amplified TCR beta CDR3 regions came from RNA transcripts. The HTBI primer set drove a first-round RT-PCR of the TCR CDR3. TCRdb re-derived calls from the multiplex PCR reads in MiXCR, one entry per CDR3 protein. Of approximately 610,000 distinct CDR3 sequences listed, under 15% are singletons. The PBMCs were taken from under 12 ml of fresh peripheral blood. Turning to this clonotype: Its antigen is as yet unknown.

What was sequenced was blood. This sequence originates from a woman between 40 and 55 years old with Graves' ophthalmopathy. The chain employs TRBV6-2 or TRBV6-3 and TRBJ2-7; the match to TRBD2 covers 14 bases. The CDR3 sequence is CASGGLAGGKQYF. The CDR3 DNA sequence: TGTGCCAGCGGCGGACTAGCGGGAGGAAAGCAGTACTTC.